The 14 T cell receptor beta chains given below trace back to one sample, sequenced in a study of regulatory T cells in long-lasting Graves disease. This sample's time point: newly diagnosed GD, antithyroid drugs for less than 3 months. The TCR library was prepared using RNA isolated from PBMCs. Through Arm-PCR of CDR3 regions and iRepertoire HTBI primers, TCR beta libraries were built. TCRdb fed the multiplex PCR reads into MiXCR, producing one record per CDR3 protein. This table holds 400,000 to 500,000 distinct CDR3 sequences, roughly 17% found once. These data are also associated with another study on T cells in Graves' hyperthyroidism and ophthalmopathy.

The sample in question was peripheral blood mononuclear cells (PBMCs), obtained at new diagnosis, from a patient treated with antithyroid drugs. These receptors originate from a woman aged 18 to 35 with Graves disease.

This clonotype has ten or more counts. V usage is TRBV10-2 and J usage is TRBJ2-3, with TRBD2 identical over 12 bases. This CDR3 has 15 residues. The trim removed 10 bases at V and 2 bases at J, leaving 7 bases unmatched. CDR1 WSHSY and CDR2 SAAADI come from the germline V gene. DNA of the CDR3: TGCGCCACCACTAGCGGGAGGTCTCTCACAGATACGCAGTATTTT. This gives the protein CATTSGRSLTDTQYF.

The chain is built from TRBV7-8 and TRBJ2-1, with TRBD2 matching over 13 bases. CDR3 length equals 15 residues. CDR1 is SGHVS and CDR2 is FQNEAQ in the germline V gene. V trimming: 5 bases; J trimming: 8 bases; junction bases outside the gene matches: 6. The CDR3 DNA is TGTGCCAGCAGCGGGGGACTAGCGGGAATGGATGAGCAGTTCTTC. The encoded protein is CASSGGLAGMDEQFF.

In this sample, this clonotype turned up many times. The CDR3 sequence: CASSLTGGSYEQYF. Written as DNA, the CDR3 is TGTGCCAGCAGCCTAACAGGGGGCTCCTACGAGCAGTACTTC. V and J are TRBV28 and TRBJ2-7, with 8 positions matching TRBD1. Looked up from germline, CDR1 is MDHEN and CDR2 is SYDVKM. This CDR3 spans 14 amino acids. V gave up 6 bases and J gave up 0 bases; unmatched junction bases: 4.

Remarks on this clonotype: With only one base between it and a far larger clone, this is likely a read error. V and J are TRBV28 and TRBJ2-7; D is possibly TRBD2 (5 bases). TRBJ2-1 matches the DNA end more closely, so the J call is doubtful. CDR1 MDHEN and CDR2 SYDVKM come from the germline V gene. The CDR3 has 18 amino acids. The CDR3 DNA is TGTGCCAGCAAATCCCTGTGGGTCGGACGGGGAAGGTTGAATGAGCAGTTCTTC. Amino acids: CASKSLWVGRGRLNEQFF.

There are many counts of this clonotype. This chain uses TRBV28 with TRBJ1-2; a possible D gene is TRBD1 (6 bases). Germline CDR1 reads MDHEN; CDR2 reads SYDVKM. Trimming took 2 bases from V and 5 from J, leaving 15 bases between them. The CDR3 sequence is 15 residues long. This CDR3 is CASSLRQTGRYGYTF. CDR3 DNA: TGTGCCAGCAGTTTACGGCAAACAGGGAGATATGGCTACACCTTC.

The V gene is TRBV27, the J gene TRBJ1-5, with a possible D match to TRBD1 (6 bases). The V end was cut by 3 bases, the J end by 5 bases, with 11 bases between. Germline CDR1 MNHEY, CDR2 SMNVEV (reference sequence). The CDR3 runs to 14 residues. The CDR3 here is CASSFSGAYQPQHF. For the CDR3, the DNA is TGTGCCAGCAGTTTCTCAGGGGCCTATCAGCCCCAGCATTTT.

This chain joins TRBV5-5 and TRBJ2-4; D not certain. V was pared by 0 bases and J by 13 bases, with 20 bases between. The CDR3 has 15 residues. Germline CDR1 SGHKS, CDR2 YYEKEE (reference sequence). This CDR3 is CASSLAGQVLNEQYF. The CDR3 region has the DNA TGTGCCAGCAGCTTGGCTGGGCAGGTATTAAATGAGCAGTACTTC.

The chain has TRBV7-3 and TRBJ2-7, with D perhaps given as TRBD1 or TRBD2 (5 bases each). Trimming left V 0 bases short and J 2 bases short, with 8 bases between. This CDR3 is built from 14 residues. Germline V CDR1 and CDR2: SGHTA, FQGTGA. CDR3 residues: CASSLTQGPYEQYF. DNA of the CDR3: TGTGCCAGCAGCTTAACCCAGGGACCCTACGAGCAGTACTTC.

The V gene is TRBV24-1, the J gene TRBJ2-3, with 11 bases matching TRBD1. V shed 0 bases, J shed 4 bases, and the junction held 2 bases outside the gene matches. The CDR3 has 16 residues. Per the germline V gene, CDR1 is KGHDR and CDR2 is SFDVKD. The CDR3 DNA reads TGTGCCACCAGTGATTTGTCGGGACAGGGGGCAGATACGCAGTATTTT. Translating it yields CATSDLSGQGADTQYF.

This clonotype was observed many times. CDR3 in amino acids: CASSLGGLQETQYF. CDR3 DNA sequence: TGTGCCAGCAGCTTGGGAGGGCTTCAAGAGACCCAGTACTTC. The chain links TRBV5-8 to TRBJ2-5; D possibly corresponds to TRBD2 (5 bases). The CDR3 spans 14 residues. Germline-derived CDR1 and CDR2 are SGHTS and YDEGEE. V was trimmed by 0 bases and J by 2 bases, leaving 8 bases between them.

In regard to this clonotype: A much larger clone sits a single nucleotide away, making a read error possible. The chain employs TRBV7-2 and TRBJ2-1; D unresolved. V gave up 5 bases and J gave up 9 bases, with 14 bases separating them. Germline CDR1 is SGHTA and CDR2 is FQGNSA. The CDR3 is made up of 13 amino acids. The CDR3 coding sequence is TGTGCCAGCAGCCAGACGCAGTCAGGTGAGCAGTTCTTC. Protein sequence: CASSQTQSGEQFF.

The table lists this clonotype with many counts. The rearrangement joins TRBV2 to TRBJ2-3, with 7 bases aligning to TRBD2. The CDR3 has 14 residues. Germline V gene data show CDR1 as SNHLY and CDR2 as FYNNEI. V dropped 7 bases and J dropped 0; count of bases not matched to a gene: 4. The CDR3 region is CASKGTISTDTQYF. Written as DNA, the CDR3 is TGTGCCAGCAAGGGGACTATAAGCACAGATACGCAGTATTTT. Full variable domain (missing parts from reference TRBV2 and TRBJ2-3): EPEVTQTPSHQVTQMGQEVILRCVPISNHLYFYWYRQILGQKVEFLVSFYNNEISEKSEIFDDQFSVERPDGSNFTLKIRSTKLEDSAMYFCASKGTISTDTQYFGPGTRLTVL.

In this sample, this clonotype turned up many times. V is TRBV27 and J is TRBJ2-6; D is possibly TRBD2 (6 bases). V gave up 8 bases and J gave up 0 bases, with 11 bases separating them. The germline CDR1 and CDR2 sequences are MNHEY and SMNVEV (reference sequence). The CDR3 runs to 15 residues. Here the CDR3 DNA reads TGTGCCAGCCACATCGGGGGCTCTGGGGCCAACGTCCTGACTTTC. It encodes CASHIGGSGANVLTF.

J is TRBJ2-5 and V is TRBV24-1; TRBD2 agrees at 9 bases. The CDR3 is 15 amino acids. The germline V gene encodes CDR1 KGHDR and CDR2 SFDVKD. Losses at the gene ends were 2 bases for V and 4 bases for J; bases not matched to a gene: 4. The CDR3 DNA reads TGTGCCACCAGTGATTATACTAGCGGGTTAGAGACCCAGTACTTC. Residues: CATSDYTSGLETQYF.